The 28 T cell receptor beta chains given below trace back to one sample, sequenced in a study of cytomegalovirus exposure and HLA in healthy donors. It was with 60 Vbeta and 13 Jbeta primers that the PCR ran. Measured with immunoSEQ multiplex PCR; TCRdb has only the in-frame clones, and not every one. The sample lists 50,000 or so clones; about three quarters were seen once. Sequenced sample: PBMCs. The receptors stem from a man aged 18 to 29 in good health and CMV-seronegative.

The chain links TRBV11-2 to TRBJ2-1; 8 positions agree with TRBD2. Germline CDR1 SGHAT, CDR2 FQNNGV. The CDR3 is 15 residues long. V was pared by 3 bases and J by 6 bases, with 7 bases of the junction left unmatched. CDR3 DNA sequence: TGTGCCAGCAGCTTTTCCAGCGGGAGAGGCAATGAGCAGTTCTTC. Translation gives CASSFSSGRGNEQFF.

The rearrangement links TRBV27 to TRBJ2-5, with TRBD1 matching 7 bases. Germline CDR1 and CDR2: MNHEY and SMNVEV (reference sequence). CDR3 length: 13 amino acids. J gave up 5 bases and V 6 bases, and 6 bases lay outside the gene matches. The CDR3 spells CASSYRQGETQYF. The CDR3 DNA sequence: TGTGCCAGCAGCTACAGACAGGGCGAGACCCAGTACTTC.

This clone was seen only once. The chain couples TRBV28 to TRBJ2-5, with 7 nucleotides matching TRBD2. V lost 3 bases and J lost 4; bases outside the gene matches: 5. Germline CDR1 reads MDHEN; CDR2 reads SYDVKM. The CDR3 loop spans 14 amino acids. The CDR3 spells CASSFRREPETQYF. CDR3 nucleotides: TGTGCCAGCAGTTTTAGGCGGGAGCCAGAGACCCAGTACTTC.

This rearrangement joins TRBV6-5 to TRBJ2-7; 10 bases are shared with TRBD1. Germline V lookup: CDR1 MNHEY, CDR2 SVGAGI. The CDR3 length is 14 residues. With 5 bases clipped from V and 5 bases from J, the junction kept 6 bases outside the gene matches. CDR3: CASSHRDRGDEQYF. The CDR3 DNA reads TGTGCCAGCAGTCACCGGGACAGGGGAGACGAGCAGTACTTC.

The gene calls are TRBV4-3 and TRBJ2-2; D may be TRBD2 (5 bases). The CDR3 extends over 16 amino acids. Per the germline V gene, CDR1 is LGHNA and CDR2 is YSLEER. Trimming removed 0 bases from V and 6 bases from J, with 14 bases in between. CDR3 nucleotides: TGCGCCAGCAGCCAAGACAGATCCGGGAAAGCCGGGGAGCTGTTTTTT. It yields the protein CASSQDRSGKAGELFF.

In its sample, this clone was seen once. This chain links TRBV4-2 with TRBJ1-1, with D possibly TRBD1 on 5 matching bases. The CDR3 runs 15 residues. Germline V CDR1 and CDR2: LGHNA, YNFKEQ. Deletions cut 0 bases from V and 4 bases from J, with 12 bases between. The CDR3 protein is CASSQDGTTGTEAFF. In DNA form, the CDR3 reads TGTGCCAGCAGCCAAGATGGGACTACGGGCACTGAAGCTTTCTTT.

This rearrangement joins TRBV6-5 to TRBJ2-5; no clear D gene. This CDR3 is built from 14 residues. The germline V and J ends were trimmed by 0 bases and 2 bases, with 7 bases remaining between them. CDR1 and CDR2 (germline): MNHEY, SVGAGI. CDR3 coding DNA: TGTGCCAGCAGTTACTCTCAGGTACAAGAGACCCAGTACTTC. Encoded protein: CASSYSQVQETQYF.

The genes are TRBV9 and TRBJ1-5; the D is unclear. The germline V and J ends were trimmed by 8 bases and 2 bases, with 11 bases remaining between them. CDR1 is SGDLS and CDR2 is YYNGEE in the germline V gene. CDR3 length: 13 residues. CDR3 in amino acids: CASGEGGNQPQHF. CDR3 DNA sequence: TGTGCCAGTGGGGAGGGTGGCAATCAGCCCCAGCATTTT.

This clone showed up just a few times. V and J are TRBV7-3 and TRBJ2-1; 10 bases are shared with TRBD1. Germline V CDR1 and CDR2: SGHTA, FQGTGA. CDR3 length: 13 residues. The trim removed 5 bases at V and 10 bases at J, leaving 5 bases unmatched. The CDR3 DNA sequence: TGTGCCAGCAGCCCGAGGGACAGGGGAGAGCAGTTCTTC. This translates into CASSPRDRGEQFF.

The chain carries TRBV19 and TRBJ1-1; a possible D gene is TRBD1 (5 bases). Germline values: CDR1 LNHDA, CDR2 SQIVND (reference sequence). V was pared by 8 bases and J by 4 bases, with 14 bases between. The CDR3 runs 13 residues. CDR3 DNA: TGTGCCAGTGATTCCTGGGGGGGCACTGAAGCTTTCTTT. Protein sequence: CASDSWGGTEAFF.

V usage is TRBV6-5 and J usage is TRBJ1-4; weak D call: TRBD1 (6 bases). Germline CDR1 and CDR2: MNHEY and SVGAGI. V lost 6 bases and J lost 8, with 19 bases in between. This CDR3 contains 15 residues. CDR3: CASRGGQGRGEKLFF. The CDR3 DNA is TGTGCCAGCAGGGGGGGGCAGGGTCGGGGCGAAAAACTGTTTTTT.

This rearrangement joins TRBV16 to TRBJ1-5; the D gene is possibly TRBD1 (5 bases). Trimming removed 3 bases at V and 6 bases at J, with 12 bases between. Germline assignment: CDR1 KGHSY and CDR2 FQNENV. The CDR3 sequence is 14 residues long. The CDR3 sequence: CASSQQGWFQPQHF. As DNA, the CDR3 is TGTGCCAGCAGCCAGCAGGGTTGGTTTCAGCCCCAGCATTTT.

This clone has only a few counts. V and J are TRBV6-6 and TRBJ2-7; unclear D gene. Germline V gene data show CDR1 as MNHNY and CDR2 as SVGAGI (reference sequence). V lost 4 bases to trimming and J lost 4 bases, with 5 bases between them. CDR3 length: 11 amino acids. CDR3 nucleotide sequence: TGTGCCAGCAGTTCATTTTACGAGCAGTACTTC. It specifies CASSSFYEQYF.

This chain joins TRBV28 and TRBJ1-4; D is unresolved. The germline V and J ends were trimmed by 6 bases and 6 bases, with 17 bases remaining between them. Germline V gene data show CDR1 as MDHEN and CDR2 as SYDVKM. This CDR3 is built from 15 residues. Here the CDR3 DNA reads TGTGCCAGCAGATCAGAGAGGGCAGCTTATGAAAAACTGTTTTTT. Its translation is CASRSERAAYEKLFF.

A few counts support this clone. This chain uses TRBV7-9 with TRBJ1-2; D remains unclear. V lost 1 base and J 4 bases, leaving 10 bases between the germline ends. From germline, CDR1 is SEHNR and CDR2 FQNEAQ (reference sequence). The CDR3 has 14 residues. DNA of the CDR3: TGTGCCAGCAGCTTAGGGCGATGGAGCTATGGCTACACCTTC. Protein product: CASSLGRWSYGYTF.

This clone appeared a few times. The J gene is TRBJ2-7, the V gene TRBV5-4; 11 bases match TRBD1. Germline V CDR1 and CDR2: SGHNT, YYREEE (reference sequence). V was pared by 3 bases and J by 3 bases, with 5 bases of the junction left unmatched. The CDR3 runs to 15 residues. The CDR3 spells CASSSSGTGGYEQYF. The CDR3 DNA is TGTGCCAGCAGCTCATCCGGGACAGGGGGCTACGAGCAGTACTTC.

V is TRBV9 and J is TRBJ2-2, with D possibly TRBD1 on 5 matching bases. V lost 2 bases, J lost 3 bases, and 8 bases lay in between. The CDR3 is made up of 14 amino acids. Germline V gene lookup returns CDR1 SGDLS and CDR2 YYNGEE. The CDR3 nucleotides read TGTGCCAGCAGCGTGACAGACGACACCGGGGAGCTGTTTTTT. Its protein is CASSVTDDTGELFF. Full variable domain (remainder filled in from reference TRBV9 and TRBJ2-2): DSGVTQTPKHLITATGQRVTLRCSPRSGDLSVYWYQQSLDQGLQFLIQYYNGEERAKGNILERFSAQQFPDLHSELNLSSLELGDSALYFCASSVTDDTGELFFGEGSRLTVL.

The V call is TRBV29-1, the J call TRBJ2-5, with D possibly matching TRBD2 (6 bases). The germline V gene has CDR1 SQVTM and CDR2 ANQGSEA. Trimming removed 0 bases from V and 5 bases from J, with 10 bases in between. The CDR3 is 13 amino acids. The CDR3 is CSVEEGLAETQYF. Here the CDR3 DNA reads TGCAGCGTTGAAGAGGGACTCGCGGAGACCCAGTACTTC.

This chain links TRBV27 with TRBJ2-7, with unresolved D. The CDR3 spans 13 residues. Trimming took off 6 bases at V and 4 bases at J, with 13 bases between the two ends. Per germline, CDR1 MNHEY and CDR2 SMNVEV (reference sequence). The CDR3 here is CASSLDNFYEQYF. The CDR3 DNA sequence: TGTGCCAGCAGCCTCGACAATTTTTACGAGCAGTACTTC.

The J gene is TRBJ1-1, the V gene TRBV6-5; tentatively, D is TRBD1 (6 bases). Germline loops: CDR1 MNHEY, CDR2 SVGAGI. V shed 5 bases and J shed 4 bases, with 11 bases lying between them. The CDR3 is made up of 13 amino acids. In nucleotides, the CDR3 is TGTGCCAGCAGTCCGGGCAGGGGCACTGAAGCTTTCTTT. Translation gives CASSPGRGTEAFF.

The V call is TRBV11-2, the J call TRBJ2-1; D uncertain. Between the trimmed V and J ends, which lost 2 bases and 7 bases, there was a span of 15 bases. Germline values: CDR1 SGHAT, CDR2 FQNNGV. The CDR3 contains 15 residues. The CDR3 protein is CASSLSLVEGNEQFF. CDR3 coding DNA: TGTGCCAGCAGCTTAAGCCTAGTAGAAGGAAATGAGCAGTTCTTC.

This chain uses TRBV10-1 with TRBJ1-2; D perhaps matches TRBD1 (5 bases). The germline gives CDR1 WNHNN, CDR2 SYGVQD (reference sequence). Trimming removed 2 bases from V and 4 bases from J, with 8 bases in between. This CDR3 comprises 13 residues. CDR3 region: CASSERQSYGYTF. The DNA for the CDR3 is TGCGCCAGCAGTGAGAGACAGAGCTATGGCTACACCTTC.

This chain connects TRBV11-2 to TRBJ1-1; 11 bases agree with TRBD1. Germline assignment: CDR1 SGHAT and CDR2 FQNNGV. With 1 base clipped from V and 5 bases from J, the junction kept 3 bases outside the gene matches. The CDR3 is 15 amino acids. The CDR3 coding sequence is TGTGCCAGCAGCTTAGTAGGACAGGGGGCAACTGAAGCTTTCTTT. Translating it yields CASSLVGQGATEAFF.

The chain is built from TRBV27 and TRBJ2-7; 10 positions agree with TRBD1. Trimming removed 5 bases from V and 7 bases from J; junction bases left unmatched: 8. This CDR3 region has 14 residues. The germline V gene has CDR1 MNHEY and CDR2 SMNVEV (reference sequence). CDR3 amino acids: CASSPGTGVGEQYF. CDR3 nucleotides: TGTGCCAGCAGTCCCGGGACAGGGGTTGGGGAGCAGTACTTC.

V and J are TRBV4-3 and TRBJ2-1, with D possibly matching TRBD2 (5 bases). V was cut by 0 bases and J by 8 bases, with 17 bases left in between. In germline, CDR1 is LGHNA, CDR2 YSLEER. The CDR3 sequence is 16 residues long. In DNA, the CDR3 is TGCGCCAGCAGCCAAGATCTCTGGACTTCTTTCGATGAGCAGTTCTTC. It translates to CASSQDLWTSFDEQFF.

This chain joins TRBV7-2 and TRBJ1-2; D gene ambiguous. V gave up 0 bases and J gave up 4 bases, with 9 bases separating them. The CDR3 loop spans 14 amino acids. Germline assignment: CDR1 SGHTA and CDR2 FQGNSA. The CDR3 sequence: CASSLALGSYGYTF. Written as DNA, the CDR3 is TGTGCCAGCAGCTTAGCGTTGGGGAGCTATGGCTACACCTTC.

The V gene is TRBV14, the J gene TRBJ2-2, with D perhaps TRBD2 (6 bases). V lost 4 bases, J lost 3 bases, and 15 bases lay in between. The V gene's germline CDR1 is SGHDN and CDR2 FVKESK. The CDR3 has 16 residues. CDR3 sequence reads: CASSRTSSIYTGELFF. CDR3 bases: TGTGCCAGCAGCCGAACTAGCTCCATCTACACCGGGGAGCTGTTTTTT.

This clone was counted once. The chain combines TRBV7-2 with TRBJ2-3; 7 nucleotides line up with TRBD1. Germline-derived CDR1 and CDR2 are SGHTA and FQGNSA. Germline trimming cut 6 bases from V and 3 bases from J; bases unmatched to any gene: 9. The CDR3 is 15 residues long. The DNA of the CDR3 is TGTGCCAGCAGGACCCAACAGGGGCGGACAGATACGCAGTATTTT. Translated, it gives CASRTQQGRTDTQYF.